The T cell receptor (beta chain) described here comes from a study of T cell changes during pregnancy in multiple sclerosis. Assay used: immunoSEQ multiplex PCR; TCRdb lists only in-frame clones, some missing. The table records roughly 60,000 clones, 90% of them present only once. Per the germline V gene, CDR1 is SGHAT and CDR2 is FQNNGV. Trimming left V 4 bases short and J 7 bases short, with 17 bases between. The CDR3 is 15 residues long. This chain links TRBV11-2 with TRBJ2-1; tentative D call: TRBD2 (6 bases). This TCR came from a female donor in good health, enrolled as a control in a pregnancy study. Material: peripheral blood, obtained in the second trimester of pregnancy. In DNA form, the CDR3 reads TGTGCCAGCAGCTCCGTTTACGGGGGTGCGAATGAGCAGTTCTTC. Its protein product is CASSSVYGGANEQFF.